A selection of T cell receptor beta chains follows, all from one sample in a study of regulatory T cells in long-lasting Graves disease. Via MiXCR, TCRdb re-called the multiplex PCR reads, giving one row per CDR3 protein. Found here are 420,000 or so distinct CDR3 sequences, roughly 17% of them singletons; the top ten hold less than 30%. The same sample was also used in a study of T cells in Graves' hyperthyroidism and ophthalmopathy.

This sample comprised peripheral blood mononuclear cells (PBMCs), obtained at new diagnosis, from a patient treated with antithyroid drugs. The receptors stem from a woman aged 18-29 years with Graves disease. Both conserved end residues are part of each CDR3. A D gene is named only where the DNA matches it firmly. Expanded clones are given a class, and other clones once, few, many or no size at all.

TRBV13	TRBJ2-7	few	TRBD1	TGTGCCAGCAGCTTCCGGGACAGTCACTACGAGCAGTACTTC	CASSFRDSHYEQYF
TRBV2	TRBJ2-7	-	TRBD2	TGTGCCAGCAGGGGGGGACTAGCGGGGGTTAGCCCCTACAATGAGCAGTACTTC	CASRGGLAGVSPYNEQYF
TRBV7-2	TRBJ2-5	many	TRBD2	TGTGCCAGCAGCACCCGGGGACTAGCGGGACAAGAGACCCAGTACTTC	CASSTRGLAGQETQYF
TRBV6-1	TRBJ2-7	many	TRBD2	TGTGCCAGCAGTAAATATAGGAGCGGGAGTGAGTACTTC	CASSKYRSGSEYF
TRBV10-2	TRBJ2-1	many	TRBD2	TGCGCCAGCAGTGAACGGACTAGCGGGAGGGATTGGGAGCAGTTCTTC	CASSERTSGRDWEQFF
TRBV3-1	TRBJ2-3	many	-	TGTGCCAGCAGCCAAGTAGGGACACCGCTGGGTACGCAGTATTTT	CASSQVGTPLGTQYF
TRBV24-1	TRBJ2-3	-	TRBD1	TGTGCCACCAGTGATTTGCCCACGGGACAGGGAAGAACAGATACGCAGTATTTT	CATSDLPTGQGRTDTQYF
TRBV14	TRBJ2-3	once	-	TGTGCCAGCAGCCAAGGCGGGGAGATGTATTCTTTTCGGCAGTATTTT	CASSQGGEMYSFRQYF
TRBV18	TRBJ1-1	few	-	TGTGCCAGCTCGGGACCCTTGAACACTGAAGCTTTCTTT	CASSGPLNTEAFF
TRBV5-4	TRBJ2-7	-	-	TGTGCCAGCAGCAGTGGGACCGACCGGACGTGGGGCGAGCAGTACTTC	CASSSGTDRTWGEQYF
TRBV20-1	TRBJ2-3	many	-	TGCAGTGCTAGAGATTCCCTTCCCCCAGATACGCAGTATTTT	CSARDSLPPDTQYF
TRBV28	TRBJ2-6	-	TRBD2	TGTGCCAGCAAGGGGGCGGGAGGGCCCTCTGGGGCCAACGTCCTGACTTTC	CASKGAGGPSGANVLTF
TRBV19	TRBJ1-4	-	-	TGTGCCAGTAGTATGGCCCCGGACAGTTGGAATGAAAAACTGTTTTTT	CASSMAPDSWNEKLFF
TRBV24-1	TRBJ2-1	few	-	TGTGCCACCAGTGATTTCTCCAGAAAGCAGTTCTTC	CATSDFSRKQFF
TRBV27	TRBJ2-5	-	TRBD2	TGTGCCAGCAGGGGAGGATTGGGACTAGCGGGAGGGCCCGGAGAGACCCAGTACTTC	CASRGGLGLAGGPGETQYF
TRBV6-5	TRBJ2-2	-	-	TGTGCCAGCAGTCACTCCAGGGTGGGGTTGACGAACACCGGGGAGCTGTTTTTT	CASSHSRVGLTNTGELFF
TRBV7-3	TRBJ2-1	few	TRBD1	TGTGCCAGCAGCTTAAACCTAGAGGCAGGGGGCGCGGGTCAGTTCTTC	CASSLNLEAGGAGQFF
TRBV7-2	TRBJ2-1	-	TRBD2	TGTGCCAGCAGCTTCGGTGGGGCTAGCGGGGCTTACAATGAGCAGTTCTTC	CASSFGGASGAYNEQFF
TRBV7-8	TRBJ2-7	few	-	TGTGCCAGCAGCTTAATTGGTGGTTGGACTGAGAGGAGCTACGAGCAGTACTTC	CASSLIGGWTERSYEQYF
TRBV7-3	TRBJ2-1	many	-	TGTGCCAGCAGCCCAAATGCCCCTAGCCTTGAGCAGTTCTTC	CASSPNAPSLEQFF
TRBV6-9	TRBJ2-3	-	-	TGTGCCAGCAGTTACCCCCCCGACAGCGGGTACGATACGCAGTATTTT	CASSYPPDSGYDTQYF
TRBV12-3/TRBV12-4	TRBJ2-1	few	-	TGTGCCAGCAGACGACGGAGTTACAATGAGCAGTTCTTC	CASRRRSYNEQFF
TRBV6-1	TRBJ2-5	few	TRBD2	TGTGCCAGCACCAACACGGGGGGAGCGGGGGAGACCCAGTACTTC	CASTNTGGAGETQYF
TRBV11-2	TRBJ2-3	many	-	TGTGCCAGCAGCTTAGGGGCGGCGCCCCCGGTAGCAGATACGCAGTATTTT	CASSLGAAPPVADTQYF
TRBV6-2/TRBV6-3	TRBJ1-2	many	-	TGTGCCAGCAGTGAAAATCAAGACTATGGCTACACCTTC	CASSENQDYGYTF
TRBV2	TRBJ1-2	few	-	TGTGCCAGCAGTGTAAAAACAGAGCCGGGGGGCTACACCTTC	CASSVKTEPGGYTF
TRBV10-2	TRBJ2-7	-	-	TGCGCCAGCACCACCGGAGGGGGGTACGAGCAGTACTTC	CASTTGGGYEQYF
TRBV5-5	TRBJ1-6	-	-	TGTGCCAGCAGCTTGGGGACAGCACATAATTCACCCCTCCACTTT	CASSLGTAHNSPLHF
TRBV28	TRBJ2-1	many	TRBD2	TGTGCCAGCAGATCCTCGCCTAGCGGGACTTACAATGAGCAGTTCTTC	CASRSSPSGTYNEQFF
TRBV6-1	TRBJ1-2	-	-	TGTGCCAGCAGTCCGCTCGTGGGGGGGAGTGGGTATGGCTACACCTTC	CASSPLVGGSGYGYTF
TRBV30	TRBJ2-7	-	TRBD1	TGTGCCTGGGGGGACAGGGGGCTACGGGACGAGCAGTACTTC	CAWGDRGLRDEQYF
TRBV11-2	TRBJ2-1	many	-	TGTGCCAGCAGCTTAATACAGGGAGGGAATGAGCAGTTCTTC	CASSLIQGGNEQFF
TRBV6-2/TRBV6-3	TRBJ1-1	-	-	TGTGCCAGCAGTGGGGAGACAGGGAACACTGAAGCTTTCTTT	CASSGETGNTEAFF
TRBV6-1	TRBJ2-5	many	TRBD2	TGTGCCAGCAGAGCAACTAGCGGGTATGCCTTGGAGACCCAGTACTTC	CASRATSGYALETQYF
TRBV19	TRBJ2-1	-	-	TGTGCCAGTAGTGCAATCAGGGGTGGACCTAACAATGAGCAGTTCTTC	CASSAIRGGPNNEQFF
TRBV11-3	TRBJ2-2	many	TRBD1	TGTGCCAGCACCCAGGGGGTAGCGTGGAACACCGGGGAGCTGTTTTTT	CASTQGVAWNTGELFF
TRBV28	TRBJ2-1	many	TRBD1	TGTGCCAGCAGGACCCCGGGACAGTACAATGAGCAGTTCTTC	CASRTPGQYNEQFF
TRBV24-1	TRBJ1-1	-	TRBD1	TGTGCCACCAGTCTAGGGACAGACACTGAAGCTTTCTTT	CATSLGTDTEAFF
TRBV25-1	TRBJ2-7	many	-	TGTGCCAGCAGTGAATTGGGAAAGTCGCAGTACTTC	CASSELGKSQYF
TRBV12-5	TRBJ2-1	many	TRBD2	TGTGCTAGTGGTTTGGTAGCGGGCGGGAGATTTCATGAGCAGTTCTTC	CASGLVAGGRFHEQFF